This TCR beta chain was identified during a study of cytomegalovirus exposure and HLA in healthy donors (dated by TCRdb to about 2017). Regarding the research as a whole: An earlier analysis of fewer than 750 of the donors reported approximately 280 Gb of sequence data and 95 million to 130 million unique TCR beta sequences obtained from approximately 180 million T cells. About five DR-DQ haplotypes were handled as single units for association and clustering because linkage in the cohort was strong. An earlier analysis of 500 to 650 of the donors applied high-throughput TCR beta sequencing to assess whether each TCR beta V gene segment acted as functional or pseudogenic. The genetic ancestry cluster associated with self-reported Caucasian donors included roughly four fifths of the roughly 360 genotyped donors. Approximately 310 gigabases of sequencing data and 70 million to 100 million unique TCR sequences made up an early release that covered approximately 650 HLA-typed donors. Using immunosequencing, the study profiled T cell repertoires from 666 subjects and related those repertoires to cytomegalovirus serostatus. Among roughly 400 genotyped donors of the cohort, an average of around 250,000 unique TCR beta nucleotide sequences was sequenced per donor, of which approximately 19% were non-productive. High-throughput TCR immunosequencing, statistical association of individual TCRs with disease status, and machine learning were combined to predict cytomegalovirus infection status. Rather than using new phenotypic data, the later analysis identified candidate immune exposures from TCR beta sequences and from how often those sequences occurred across donors. The study aimed to test whether cataloging public T cell receptors could reveal signatures of past pathogen exposure. Donor age, sex, ethnicity and CMV serostatus were compiled together with the repertoire data. The number of donors typed differed by locus, with about 629-630 for A, B, C, DRB1 and DQB1, approximately 500 for DQA1, 600 to 610 for DPA1, and approximately 470 for DPB1. Both class I and class II loci were covered by HLA typing, at four-digit resolution. Every repertoire in the discovery cohort had been generated on one and the same sequencing platform. To study patterns of TCR occurrence, a later analysis re-analyzed previously published TCR beta repertoires from several hundred donors and added high-resolution HLA genotyping. A later genetic analysis used genome-wide SNP genotypes for about three fifths of the 666 donors, treating that subset as a discovery cohort. Along with the roughly 710-subject first cohort, a separate validation cohort of around 110 different subjects was used. Results the study describes overall, beyond this receptor: The 87-base-pair reads could not distinguish some IMGT-functional V segments, including TRBV6-2 and TRBV6-3, so those segments were excluded. The study listed approximately 150 TCR beta chains as associated with cytomegalovirus. This cohort had only TCR beta chains sequenced, and the lack of alpha or paired-chain data limited which features could be detected. Three of the identified cytomegalovirus-associated TCR beta chains were confirmed in vitro to be specific for cytomegalovirus antigens. The presence/absence analyses assumed that sequencing depth was roughly uniform across donors, and that assumption may not be true. Assigning TCR associations to individual alleles was difficult when HLA alleles, especially DR and DQ, strongly co-occurred. A cluster of highly shared sequence variants was judged likely to represent a technical artifact of the sequencing pipeline. V-gene and J-gene trimming of TCR beta chains was associated with a missense DCLRE1C variant in a later genetic analysis, and the association was replicated in an independent cohort. A later genetic analysis reported fewer N-insertions in productive TCRs among donors in an Asian-associated ancestry cluster than the approximately 700-donor mean. In a later analysis, more than 15,000 TCR beta sequences were associated with specific HLA alleles at a false discovery rate of 0.05. A further reported finding was that TCR beta sequences accurately predicted the HLA-A and HLA-B alleles for most subjects in the first cohort. For the cohort, immune exposure information was limited to CMV serostatus. Because HLA typing was missing for some donors at each locus, association tests included only the typed subset. Across donors, most TCR sequences were observed very rarely, whereas some public TCRs were present in many individuals. Around 16 rarely observed V segments, including chromosome 9 orphons, were excluded from the earlier analysis of a few hundred of the donors because counts were too low. Several of the top co-occurrence clusters appeared to be linked to parvovirus B19, influenza, CMV and Epstein-Barr virus, according to a later analysis. The authors suggested that the approach could potentially be generalized to other disease states and immunological phenotypes. Cytomegalovirus status was reported to be diagnosed by the classifier with high specificity and sensitivity in both the original and validation cohorts. Most CMV-associated TCR beta chains appeared to be HLA-restricted in a later analysis, and the HLA associations seemed to be driven largely by CMV exposure. According to a later analysis, TCR association rates differed among HLA loci, with DRB1 alleles showing the most associated TCRs and HLA-C alleles showing the fewest. In a later analysis, HLA-associated TCR beta chains were found to be more clonally expanded and to have lower generation probabilities than equally common non-associated chains. An earlier analysis of around 540 of the donors showed that most TCR beta V segments appeared in productive rearrangements either about 87% or about 30% of the time, which broadly matched IMGT annotations. Correlated functional status among segregating V segments might be attributable to linkage disequilibrium, but an unknown experimental factor could not be ruled out.

The cohort consisted of 650 to 700 healthy bone marrow donors. All cohort members were sampled while nominally healthy, although unrecorded immune exposures were likely present. The donor tested CMV seropositive, placing the donor among the 290 or so seropositive members of the cohort. A peripheral blood sample was collected from each donor, and TCR beta sequencing was performed on peripheral blood mononuclear cells. Genomic DNA was extracted from the blood cell samples with the Qiagen DNeasy Blood Extraction Kit. The library was obtained by the immunoSEQ multiplex PCR assay. For the multiplex PCR, a mixture combining 60 forward primers for TCR Vbeta segments and 13 reverse primers for TCR Jbeta segments was used. The CDR3 region of rearranged TCR beta genes was amplified from genomic DNA with a multiplex PCR assay. The Illumina HiSeq System was used to sequence the amplified TCR beta libraries as 87-base-pair reads. The study's own analysis went as follows. In a later analysis, approximately 74 million unique TCR beta chains were counted across the roughly 700 repertoires, and roughly 11 million of these chains were shared by at least two donors. Raw reads were error-corrected and collapsed into unique sequences with a nearest-neighbor algorithm that merged closely related sequences to remove PCR and sequencing errors. To assign V, D and J gene segments, CDR3 sequences were aligned to IMGT reference sequences. Each retained sequence needed at least a six-nucleotide match to both a V gene segment and a J gene segment. A rearrangement counted as productive if the CDR3 had no stop codons and remained in frame with V and J, and every other rearrangement counted as non-productive. Following IMGT convention, CDR3 was defined as the stretch from the second conserved V-encoded cysteine to the conserved J-encoded phenylalanine. The earlier analysis of around 640 of the donors excluded sequences that lacked an unambiguous match to a single V gene segment. In an earlier analysis of 500 to 750 of the donors, V segments were called functional above 56.7% productive rearrangements and were called segregating when the between-donor standard deviation exceeded 5%. To diagnose cytomegalovirus status from the catalog of TCR beta chain sequences, a statistical classification framework was built. In a later analysis, TCR nucleotide sequences were compared against IMGT/GENE-DB human TR gene sequences so that V and J genes could be assigned. A later analysis assigned CDR3 sequences and most-parsimonious VDJ recombination scenarios with the TCRdist pipeline. A later analysis defined each TCR beta chain by its CDR3 amino acid sequence plus V-gene family, and excluded reads lacking a unique V-gene family. In a later analysis, several hundred highly shared, low-generation-probability nucleotide sequences were removed to address suspected cross-contamination and a sequencing artifact. A later analysis calculated a clonal expansion index for each public chain from normalized within-repertoire ranks of inferred template counts. A later analysis computed generation probabilities with a VDJ recombination model fitted to out-of-frame rearrangements, and checked the results against IGoR. In a later analysis, TCR-TCR, TCR-HLA and TCR-CMV co-occurrence was scored with hypergeometric tests, and a repertoire-size bias correction was applied to TCR pairs. In a later analysis, false discovery rates were estimated by permuting HLA or CMV assignments 20 times. A later analysis grouped co-occurring TCRs with DBSCAN, adding TCRdist sequence similarity when clustering within HLA-allele-positive subsets. Repertoires with fewer than 30,000 or more than 120,000 public chains, plus five repertoires with anomalous nucleotide sharing, were excluded from co-occurrence clustering. TCRdb stores this immuneACCESS table with in-frame sequences only. Part of the clones is absent; in the studies checked, under half of the shortfall reflects unresolved V genes, and no reason is known for the rest. That table supplies the V and J calls and clone size; D and trimming were determined from the DNA. For this sample the table gives over 200,000 clones, of which around 76% were detected only once. Roughly 5% of the sample goes to the ten largest clones.

A word on this clone: Its antigen specificity is not known. Base qualities are not recorded, but no much larger clone differs from it by a single base.

CDR3 length: 15 amino acids, cysteine to phenylalanine. The CDR3 DNA has 45 bases and is translated from base 1. CDR1 and CDR2, per the germline V gene, are LGHNA and YSLEER. From V the trimming removes 4 bases and from J it removes 2 bases, while the gene matches leave 4 bases of the junction unaccounted for. Specimen: PBMCs. This receptor was identified in a middle-aged woman in good health and CMV-seropositive. The rearranged segments are TRBV4-3 and TRBJ2-1; 8 nucleotides in the junction match TRBD1. CDR3 region: CASSLDRGTYNEQFF. DNA sequence: TGCGCCAGCAGCCTCGACAGGGGCACCTACAATGAGCAGTTCTTC.